The 29 T cell receptor beta chains below were found in one sample sequenced in a study of shared clonotypes between healthy human individuals. Libraries were prepared by immunoSEQ multiplex PCR; TCRdb keeps only in-frame clonotypes and omits some of them. The sample shows roughly 2.6 million clones, around 94% of them seen only once. The sequenced material came from naive CD4+ T cells sorted from blood. Subset denoted: CD45RA+ positively selected. All receptors derive from a man aged 18 to 29 in good health.

V is TRBV28 and J is TRBJ2-7; 9 positions match TRBD2. V was pared by 10 bases and J by 5 bases, with 9 bases of the junction left unmatched. This CDR3 is built from 13 residues. Germline V CDR1 and CDR2: MDHEN, SYDVKM. This CDR3 is CATLLAGYHEQYF. CDR3 DNA sequence: TGTGCCACCCTCCTAGCGGGGTACCACGAGCAGTACTTC.

The V call is TRBV6-5, the J call TRBJ1-2; D is unresolved. Trimming took 2 bases from V and 4 from J, leaving 8 bases between them. This CDR3 contains 13 residues. The germline V gene encodes CDR1 MNHEY and CDR2 SVGAGI. The CDR3 nucleotides read TGTGCCAGCAGTTACGGGGTTCCCTATGGCTACACCTTC. It translates to CASSYGVPYGYTF.

The chain recombines TRBV28 with TRBJ2-1; 7 nucleotides line up with TRBD2. Germline loops: CDR1 MDHEN, CDR2 SYDVKM. The CDR3 runs to 19 residues. The junction had 20 bases not matched to a gene; V was cut back by 2 bases and J by 7 bases. The CDR3 DNA reads as TGTGCCAGCAGTTTACCCGCGGGGATAGCGGGTACCCTTGGAAATGAGCAGTTCTTC. Translating gives CASSLPAGIAGTLGNEQFF.

The J gene is TRBJ2-7, the V gene TRBV18; 9 bases fit TRBD2. Trimming cost V 0 bases and J 7 bases; bases outside gene matches: 7. CDR1 KGHSH and CDR2 LQKENI come from the germline V gene. The CDR3 length is 15 residues. CDR3 in amino acids: CASSPPTSGLWEQYF. The CDR3 DNA reads as TGTGCCAGCTCACCACCAACTAGCGGGCTCTGGGAGCAGTACTTC.

The V and J genes are TRBV28 and TRBJ1-5, with 7 nucleotides matching TRBD1. The V gene end was trimmed by 4 bases and the J gene end by 0 bases; junction bases not matched to a gene: 12. Germline V lookup: CDR1 MDHEN, CDR2 SYDVKM. The CDR3 is 18 amino acids. As DNA, the CDR3 is TGTGCCAGCAGTTCCATACTGACAGGGACGAATAGCAATCAGCCCCAGCATTTT. This gives the protein CASSSILTGTNSNQPQHF.

The V call is TRBV7-9, the J call TRBJ1-2, with 9 bases matching TRBD1. V trimming: 5 bases; J trimming: 10 bases; junction bases outside the gene matches: 11. Per germline, CDR1 SEHNR and CDR2 FQNEAQ (reference sequence). The length of the CDR3 is 14 residues. The CDR3 loop is CASSVLGTGYDYTF. The CDR3 coding sequence is TGTGCCAGCAGCGTCCTGGGGACAGGGTACGACTACACCTTC.

The chain links TRBV11-2 to TRBJ2-3, with D perhaps assigned TRBD1 or TRBD2 (5 bases each). Trimming cost V 1 base and J 1 base, with 15 bases left between them. Germline-derived CDR1 and CDR2 are SGHAT and FQNNGV. The CDR3 is made up of 17 amino acids. DNA of the CDR3: TGTGCCAGCAGCTTAGGCGAAAGAACGGGGCGCACAGATACGCAGTATTTT. Translating it yields CASSLGERTGRTDTQYF.

CDR3 sequence (DNA): TGTGCTAGTGGTTTGGTACTAGGACTAGCGGTAAATACTGAGCAGTTCTTC. This encodes CASGLVLGLAVNTEQFF. This chain uses TRBV12-5 with TRBJ2-1; 10 nucleotides line up with TRBD2. CDR3 length: 17 amino acids. CDR1 and CDR2 from the germline V gene are LGHNT and FRNRAP. The junction had 11 bases not matched to a gene; V was cut back by 0 bases and J by 9 bases.

The chain combines TRBV18 with TRBJ1-3, with D perhaps TRBD1 (5 bases). Deletions cut 4 bases from V and 0 bases from J, with 13 bases between. This CDR3 has 16 residues. Germline V CDR1 and CDR2: KGHSH, LQKENI. In DNA, the CDR3 is TGTGCCAGCTCACAGTCAGGGCCTCGCTCTGGAAACACCATATATTTT. Its protein product is CASSQSGPRSGNTIYF. Full variable domain (remainder filled in from reference TRBV18 and TRBJ1-3): NAGVMQNPRHLVRRRGQEARLRCSPMKGHSHVYWYRQLPEEGLKFMVYLQKENIIDESGMPKERFSAEFPKEGPSILRIQQVVRGDSAAYFCASSQSGPRSGNTIYFGEGSWLTVV.

A word on this clone: This specimen includes other DNA sequences encoding the same CDR3. The gene calls are TRBV4-3 and TRBJ2-5; 7 bases match TRBD2. V lost 0 bases, J lost 7 bases, and 8 bases stayed unmatched. The CDR3 has 15 amino acids. CDR1 and CDR2 from the germline V gene are LGHNA and YSLEER. In DNA, the CDR3 is TGCGCCAGCAGCCAAGATCTCATGGCTAGCGGGACCCAGTACTTC. This encodes CASSQDLMASGTQYF.

Notes on this clone: Additional DNA sequences in this sample encode the identical CDR3. This rearrangement joins TRBV9 to TRBJ2-3, with 8 bases lining up with TRBD2. With 2 bases clipped from V and 0 bases from J, the junction kept 2 bases outside the gene matches. Germline values: CDR1 SGDLS, CDR2 YYNGEE. CDR3 length equals 15 residues. CDR3 sequence (DNA): TGTGCCAGCAGCGTTTCGGGAGGGAGCACAGATACGCAGTATTTT. The encoded protein is CASSVSGGSTDTQYF.

This clone appeared once. This chain uses TRBV2 with TRBJ2-1; 10 bases fit TRBD2. CDR3 length: 17 residues. Trimming cost V 0 bases and J 7 bases; bases outside gene matches: 9. Germline V gene sequence: CDR1 SNHLY, CDR2 FYNNEI. The CDR3, as DNA: TGTGCCAGCAGTGAAGCAGGGCAGCGGGGGGGCATGAATGAGCAGTTCTTC. Translated, it gives CASSEAGQRGGMNEQFF.

This clone is a singleton in its sample. This sample includes further DNA sequences coding for the same CDR3. CDR3 region: CASSLGLDEQYF. CDR3 nucleotides: TGTGCCAGCAGCTTGGGGCTAGACGAGCAGTACTTC. The chain recombines TRBV5-6 with TRBJ2-5; D not certain. TRBJ2-7 explains the end of the DNA better; the J call may be wrong. The CDR3 has 12 residues. The germline CDR1 and CDR2 sequences are SGHDT and YYEEEE.

With regard to this clone: The same CDR3 arises from other DNA sequences in this sample as well. The J gene is TRBJ2-7, the V gene TRBV27, with 7 bases identical to TRBD1. The germline V gene encodes CDR1 MNHEY and CDR2 SMNVEV (reference sequence). This CDR3 contains 15 residues. The junction had 7 bases not matched to a gene; V was cut back by 5 bases and J by 0 bases. The CDR3 sequence: CASSLTGTASYEQYF. CDR3 nucleotide sequence: TGTGCCAGCAGTCTCACAGGGACAGCCTCCTACGAGCAGTACTTC.

The chain combines TRBV28 with TRBJ1-4; D may be TRBD1 (6 bases). V shed 5 bases and J shed 8 bases, with 15 bases lying between them. Germline V gene data show CDR1 as MDHEN and CDR2 as SYDVKM. The CDR3 runs to 14 residues. As DNA, the CDR3 is TGTGCCAGCAGTGTGGCAGGGGTCCGGGAAAAACTGTTTTTT. Its translation: CASSVAGVREKLFF.

This chain uses TRBV6-5 with TRBJ2-7, with 9 bases fitting TRBD2. Germline V CDR1 and CDR2: MNHEY, SVGAGI. V was clipped by 4 bases and J by 0 bases; unmatched bases: 4. The CDR3 has 15 amino acids. In nucleotides, the CDR3 is TGTGCCAGCAGTTCCCAGGGACTAGCCTCCTACGAGCAGTACTTC. Protein: CASSSQGLASYEQYF.

In this sample, this clone turned up a few times. This chain connects TRBV7-9 to TRBJ1-1; unclear D gene. Germline V gene sequence: CDR1 SEHNR, CDR2 FQNEAQ (reference sequence). The CDR3 extends over 14 amino acids. V was cut by 3 bases and J by 0 bases, with 8 bases left in between. Here the CDR3 DNA reads TGTGCCAGCAGCTTCTCAGTGATGAACACTGAAGCTTTCTTT. The encoded protein is CASSFSVMNTEAFF.

The rearrangement uses TRBV18 and TRBJ2-2; the match to TRBD1 covers 9 bases. After removal of 6 bases from V and 3 bases from J, the junction contained 5 bases not matched to a gene. The length of the CDR3 is 15 residues. Germline V gives CDR1 KGHSH, CDR2 LQKENI. The CDR3 reads CASSPDRGDTGELFF. For the CDR3, the DNA is TGTGCCAGCTCCCCCGACAGGGGGGACACCGGGGAGCTGTTTTTT.

The chain recombines TRBV5-8 with TRBJ2-3; 10 bases match TRBD2. Germline CDR1 reads SGHTS; CDR2 reads YDEGEE. The V and J ends lost 0 bases and 5 bases, in that order; junction bases with no gene match: 9. This CDR3 region has 17 residues. The CDR3 sequence: CASSLARASGGLDTQYF. The DNA of the CDR3 is TGTGCCAGCAGCTTGGCCCGGGCTAGCGGGGGACTAGATACGCAGTATTTT.

The gene calls are TRBV2 and TRBJ2-5; the D is unclear. This CDR3 is 13 amino acids long. CDR1 is SNHLY and CDR2 is FYNNEI in the germline V gene. V dropped 4 bases and J dropped 4 bases, with 10 bases sitting between them. The CDR3 sequence is CASSVIGPETQYF. The DNA of the CDR3 is TGTGCCAGCAGTGTTATAGGCCCAGAGACCCAGTACTTC.

Turning to this clone: Other DNA sequences in the sample encode the same CDR3. The gene calls are TRBV20-1 and TRBJ2-5; D is ambiguous. Trimming pared 6 bases from V and 2 bases from J, leaving 4 bases between. Germline V gene lookup returns CDR1 DFQATT and CDR2 SNEGSKA (reference sequence). The CDR3 spans 10 residues. The CDR3 loop reads CSAFQETQYF. As DNA, the CDR3 is TGCAGTGCCTTTCAAGAGACCCAGTACTTC.

The gene calls are TRBV28 and TRBJ1-6; the D gene is possibly TRBD1 (5 bases). Per germline, CDR1 MDHEN and CDR2 SYDVKM. The V and J ends lost 7 bases and 0 bases respectively, with 16 bases between them. CDR3 length: 17 amino acids. CDR3 DNA: TGTGCCAGCAAAGGCGGCGCAGGGAGCTCCTATAATTCACCCCTCCACTTT. It specifies CASKGGAGSSYNSPLHF.

The V gene is TRBV19, the J gene TRBJ2-7; unclear D gene. The CDR3 is made up of 13 amino acids. CDR1 is LNHDA, CDR2 SQIVND, per germline (reference sequence). Trimming stripped 5 bases from V and 3 bases from J, with 11 bases between. CDR3 region: CASSGSIRYEQYF. In nucleotides, the CDR3 is TGTGCCAGTAGTGGGTCTATACGCTACGAGCAGTACTTC.

The count of this clone is one. J is TRBJ2-5 and V is TRBV5-6, with TRBD1 matching over 8 bases. With 4 bases clipped from V and 5 bases from J, the junction kept 7 bases outside the gene matches. Germline CDR1 reads SGHDT; CDR2 reads YYEEEE. The CDR3 is 14 residues long. CDR3 DNA: TGTGCCAGCAGCGGGGCAGGGGGCGGGGAGACCCAGTACTTC. Its translation is CASSGAGGGETQYF.

A single count supports this clone. The same CDR3 is also encoded by other DNA sequences in this sample. The CDR3 spells CASTSSGNTIYF. CDR3 coding DNA: TGTGCCAGCACGAGCTCTGGAAACACCATATATTTT. The chain links TRBV28 to TRBJ1-3; D unresolved. The CDR3 covers 12 residues. Germline lookup yields CDR1 MDHEN and CDR2 SYDVKM. The germline V and J ends were trimmed by 7 bases and 0 bases, with 4 bases remaining between them.

Turning to this clone: The sample holds other DNA sequences that translate to the same CDR3. J is TRBJ2-1 and V is TRBV9; D ambiguous. V was pared by 0 bases and J by 2 bases, with 9 bases between. CDR1 SGDLS and CDR2 YYNGEE come from the germline V gene. This CDR3 contains 15 residues. The CDR3 DNA sequence: TGTGCCAGCAGCGTAGGGGGTGTGGCCTACAATGAGCAGTTCTTC. The encoded protein is CASSVGGVAYNEQFF.

The chain employs TRBV7-9 and TRBJ1-1; 7 positions agree with TRBD1. V lost 5 bases and J lost 2; bases outside the gene matches: 5. CDR3 length: 14 residues. The V gene's germline CDR1 is SEHNR and CDR2 FQNEAQ (reference sequence). The CDR3 loop reads CASSPQGINTEAFF. CDR3 DNA: TGTGCCAGCAGCCCACAGGGGATTAACACTGAAGCTTTCTTT.

The chain combines TRBV7-3 with TRBJ1-2, with 8 bases lining up with TRBD1. This CDR3 is built from 13 residues. The germline CDR1 and CDR2 sequences are SGHTA and FQGTGA. The V segment lost 5 bases and the J segment 8 bases; nucleotides outside the gene matches: 7. In nucleotides, the CDR3 is TGTGCCAGCAGCCCAGGGACAGGCCAAGGCTACACCTTC. Protein: CASSPGTGQGYTF. The variable domain in full, with the rest retrieved from reference TRBV7-3 and TRBJ1-2, is GAGVSQTPSNKVTEKGKYVELRCDPISGHTALYWYRQSLGQGPEFLIYFQGTGAADDSGLPNDRFFAVRPEGSVSTLKIQRTERGDSAVYLCASSPGTGQGYTFGSGTRLTVV.

This chain connects TRBV13 to TRBJ2-3; D is possibly TRBD1 or TRBD2 (5 bases each). V was trimmed by 1 base and J by 1 base, leaving 9 bases between them. The CDR3 sequence is 15 residues long. Per the germline V gene, CDR1 is PRHDT and CDR2 is FYEKMQ (reference sequence). Here the CDR3 DNA reads TGTGCCAGCAGCTTAGAGGGGAGACGCACAGATACGCAGTATTTT. Its protein product is CASSLEGRRTDTQYF.